The T cell receptor beta chain under discussion was sequenced for a study of shared clonotypes between healthy human individuals. As originally analysed: Owing to the provision of junction-only sequences devoid of quality scores by immunoSEQ, filtering differed. Produced via immunoSEQ multiplex PCR; TCRdb's table is partial and in-frame only. D and trimming were read from the DNA, whereas the V and J calls and clone size are those reported in that table. The table shows over 850,000 clones, with roughly 74% occurring only once. Notes on this clone: Antigen specificity is unknown.

Broader study findings: When compared with the clonotypes that were shared by all four sorted-subset donors, the non-shared clonotypes turned out to have lower generation probabilities. Few donors restricted represented genetic and exposure-history diversity.

Trimming left V 3 bases short and J 3 bases short, with 8 bases between. CDR1 is SQVTM and CDR2 is ANQGSEA in the germline V gene. The CDR3 runs 12 residues. This TCR came from a man aged 18 to 30 in good health. Some clones in this sample may be carry-over from other donors' samples. The sample comprised memory CD4+ T cells from PBMCs. Described subset: CD45RA-negative fraction. The chain couples TRBV29-1 to TRBJ2-5; possible D gene TRBD2, 5 bases. CDR3 region: CSVDGVEETQYF. The CDR3 DNA reads TGCAGCGTTGACGGGGTTGAAGAGACCCAGTACTTC. The full variable domain, completed using reference TRBV29-1 and TRBJ2-5, is SAVISQKPSRDICQRGTSLTIQCQVDSQVTMMFWYRQQPGQSLTLIATANQGSEATYESGFVIDKFPISRPNLTFSTLTVSNMSPEDSSIYLCSVDGVEETQYFGPGTRLLVL.